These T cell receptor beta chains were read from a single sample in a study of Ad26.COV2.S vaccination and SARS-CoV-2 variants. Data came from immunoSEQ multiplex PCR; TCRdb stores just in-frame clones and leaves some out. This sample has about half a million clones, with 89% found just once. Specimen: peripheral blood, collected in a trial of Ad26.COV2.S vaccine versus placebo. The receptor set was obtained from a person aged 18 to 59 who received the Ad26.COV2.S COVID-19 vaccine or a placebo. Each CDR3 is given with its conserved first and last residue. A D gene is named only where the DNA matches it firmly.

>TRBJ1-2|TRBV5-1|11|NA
CASSIGGGYTF
TGCGCCAGCAGCATCGGTGGAGGCTACACCTTC
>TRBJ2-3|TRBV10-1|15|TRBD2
CASSDGTSRDDTQYF
TGCGCCAGCAGTGATGGGACTAGTAGGGATGATACGCAGTATTTT
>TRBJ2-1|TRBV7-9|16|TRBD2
CASSTVGLAVLNEQFF
TGTGCCAGCAGCACAGTAGGACTAGCGGTCTTGAATGAGCAGTTCTTC
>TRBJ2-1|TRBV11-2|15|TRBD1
CASSLGDRAYNEQFF
TGTGCCAGCAGCTTAGGAGACAGGGCATACAATGAGCAGTTCTTC
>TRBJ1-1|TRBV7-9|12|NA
CASSIRDTEAFF
TGTGCCAGCAGCATCAGAGACACTGAAGCTTTCTTT
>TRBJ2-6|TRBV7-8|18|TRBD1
CASRQADRPFSGANVLTF
TGTGCCAGCAGACAAGCGGACAGGCCCTTCTCTGGGGCCAACGTCCTGACTTTC
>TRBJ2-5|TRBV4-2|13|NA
CASSQSGQETQYF
TGTGCCAGCAGCCAATCGGGACAAGAGACCCAGTACTTC
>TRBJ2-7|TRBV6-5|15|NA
CASRLPGASTYEQYF
TGTGCCAGCAGACTACCAGGGGCCTCTACCTACGAGCAGTACTTC
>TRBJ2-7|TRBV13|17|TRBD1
CASSQMTGPRSRVEQYF
TGTGCCAGCAGTCAAATGACAGGGCCTCGCTCTAGAGTCGAGCAGTACTTC
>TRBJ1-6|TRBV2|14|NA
CASSPTGLGSPLHF
TGTGCCAGCAGCCCCACAGGATTGGGGTCACCCCTCCACTTT
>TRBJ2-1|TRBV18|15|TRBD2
CASSDTSGRANEQFF
TGTGCCAGCTCAGATACTAGCGGGAGGGCCAATGAGCAGTTCTTC
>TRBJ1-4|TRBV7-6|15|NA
CASSLVGSLSEKLFF
TGTGCCAGCAGCTTAGTAGGTTCCCTTAGCGAAAAACTGTTTTTT
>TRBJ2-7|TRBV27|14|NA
CASSFEGPPYEQYF
TGTGCCAGCAGTTTTGAGGGTCCCCCCTACGAGCAGTACTTC
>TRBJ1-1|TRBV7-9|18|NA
CASSPRAGLTQMNTEAFF
TGTGCCAGCAGCCCAAGAGCAGGCTTGACGCAGATGAACACTGAAGCTTTCTTT
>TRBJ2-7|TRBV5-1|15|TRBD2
CASSLGGGVQYEQYF
TGCGCCAGCAGCTTGGGTGGGGGGGTTCAGTACGAGCAGTACTTC